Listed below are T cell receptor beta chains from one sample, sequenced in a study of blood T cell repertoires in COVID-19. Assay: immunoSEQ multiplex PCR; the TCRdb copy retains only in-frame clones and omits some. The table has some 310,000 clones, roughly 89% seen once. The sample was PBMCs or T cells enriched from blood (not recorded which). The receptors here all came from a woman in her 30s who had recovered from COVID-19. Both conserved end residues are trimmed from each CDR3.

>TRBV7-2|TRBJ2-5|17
ASSLSGNWDRYSGETQY
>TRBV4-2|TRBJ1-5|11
ASSQDPLQPQH
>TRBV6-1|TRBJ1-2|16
ASSEAAPGQRINYGYT
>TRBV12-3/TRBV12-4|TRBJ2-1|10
ASSFPGDEQF
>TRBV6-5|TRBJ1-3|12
ASSLTDSGNTIY
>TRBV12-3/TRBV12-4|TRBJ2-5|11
ASSARPRETQY
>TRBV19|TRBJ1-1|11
ASSDRVGTEAF
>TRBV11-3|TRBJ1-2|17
ASSLASPNRQGATYGYT
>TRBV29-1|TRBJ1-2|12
SVGSGTGVYGYT
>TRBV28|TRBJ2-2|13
ASSSGTAHTGELF
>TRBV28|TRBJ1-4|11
ASSLVGRGKLF